A single sample is the source of the 18 T cell receptor beta chains below, sequenced in a study of cytomegalovirus exposure and HLA in healthy donors. Amplification used 60 Vbeta primers and 13 Jbeta primers. The repertoire was sequenced with immunoSEQ multiplex PCR; TCRdb's copy has only in-frame clones and lacks some. The sample carries about 82,000 clones, roughly 82% recorded once. Sequenced sample: PBMCs. The receptor set was obtained from a man between 65 and 80 years old in good health and CMV-seropositive.

The rearrangement uses TRBV9 and TRBJ2-7; a possible D gene is TRBD1 (6 bases). The CDR3 has 14 amino acids. Germline loops: CDR1 SGDLS, CDR2 YYNGEE. V was shortened by 3 bases and J by 6 bases, with 16 bases between the two germline ends. The CDR3 DNA reads as TGTGCCAGCAGCGCAGCCAATACAGGGTTCGAGCAGTACTTC. Translation gives CASSAANTGFEQYF.

This chain links TRBV28 with TRBJ1-5, with TRBD1 matching over 10 bases. Trimming took 5 bases from V and 7 from J; bases not matched to a gene: 8. Germline V gene data show CDR1 as MDHEN and CDR2 as SYDVKM. This CDR3 is built from 15 residues. CDR3 bases: TGTGCCAGCAGTGCACCGGGACAGGGGTGGCAGCCCCAGCATTTT. Protein: CASSAPGQGWQPQHF. The full variable domain, rest sourced from reference TRBV28 and TRBJ1-5, is DVKVTQSSRYLVKRTGEKVFLECVQDMDHENMFWYRQDPGLGLRLIYFSYDVKMKEKGDIPEGYSVSREKKERFSLILESASTNQTSMYLCASSAPGQGWQPQHFGDGTRLSIL.

J is TRBJ1-3 and V is TRBV18; a weak D match, TRBD1 (5 bases). Germline CDR1 reads KGHSH; CDR2 reads LQKENI. The CDR3 has 14 residues. Trimming took off 1 base at V and 8 bases at J, with 12 bases between the two ends. The CDR3 protein is CASSPRQGGYTIYF. DNA of the CDR3: TGTGCCAGCTCACCACGCCAGGGAGGATACACCATATATTTT.

This chain connects TRBV10-2 to TRBJ1-5; no definite D call. V lost 10 bases to trimming and J lost 7 bases, with 17 bases between them. The CDR3 runs 13 residues. Per the germline V gene, CDR1 is WSHSY and CDR2 is SAAADI. Here the CDR3 reads CATRKELRQPQHF. CDR3 bases: TGCGCCACCCGAAAGGAGTTGCGACAGCCCCAGCATTTT.

This clone was detected only once. The rearrangement links TRBV5-1 to TRBJ1-4; 7 nucleotides line up with TRBD1. Germline V gene lookup returns CDR1 SGHRS and CDR2 YFSETQ. The J segment lost 4 bases and the V segment lost 4 bases, leaving 4 bases of the junction unmatched. The CDR3 loop spans 14 amino acids. The CDR3 DNA sequence: TGCGCCAGCAGCCAGGACAGGTATAATGAAAAACTGTTTTTT. Amino acid sequence: CASSQDRYNEKLFF.

This chain joins TRBV7-9 and TRBJ2-7; 11 bases match TRBD2. Trimming cost V 5 bases and J 1 base; bases outside gene matches: 7. CDR3 length equals 16 residues. Germline loops: CDR1 SEHNR, CDR2 FQNEAQ (reference sequence). Here the CDR3 DNA reads TGTGCCAGCAGCCGCGGACTAGCGGGCTTATCCTACGAGCAGTACTTC. Its protein is CASSRGLAGLSYEQYF.

CDR3 protein: CASSQALAFF. The CDR3 DNA reads as TGTGCCAGCAGCCAAGCCCTGGCCTTCTTT. The chain couples TRBV14 to TRBJ1-1; D is unresolved. The CDR3 spans 10 residues. Germline CDR1 reads SGHDN; CDR2 reads FVKESK. V dropped 1 base and J dropped 14 bases, with 8 bases sitting between them.

V gene TRBV6-5 combines with J gene TRBJ2-5; TRBD1 is a possible D gene (6 bases). Germline V CDR1 and CDR2: MNHEY, SVGAGI. This CDR3 is built from 14 residues. V gave up 5 bases and J gave up 4 bases, with 14 bases separating them. CDR3 residues: CASSVQGSGETQYF. The CDR3 bases are TGTGCCAGCAGTGTACAGGGTTCAGGAGAGACCCAGTACTTC.

The count of this clone is one. V gene TRBV15 combines with J gene TRBJ2-5, with D possibly TRBD1 on 6 matching bases. The CDR3 contains 14 residues. From germline, CDR1 is LNHNV and CDR2 YYDKDF (reference sequence). Deletions cut 4 bases from V and 1 base from J, with 10 bases between. The CDR3 sequence is CATSTNRVQETQYF. For the CDR3, the DNA is TGTGCCACCAGCACAAACAGGGTCCAAGAGACCCAGTACTTC.

A remark on this clone: One end of the junction varies from germline; a read error may be responsible. CDR3 sequence: CASSSRDRGSFAREQHF. CDR3 coding DNA: TGCGCCAGCAGCTCGCGGGACAGGGGATCGTTTGCGCGCGAGCAGCACTTC. The chain has TRBV5-1 and TRBJ2-7; 10 nucleotides align to TRBD1. The CDR3 covers 17 residues. Per germline, CDR1 SGHRS and CDR2 YFSETQ.

J is TRBJ2-5 and V is TRBV6-1, with a possible D match to TRBD2 (6 bases). CDR1 and CDR2 (germline): MNHNS, SASEGT. The length of the CDR3 is 14 residues. The germline V and J ends were trimmed by 6 bases and 3 bases, with 14 bases remaining between them. The CDR3 spells CASRPRTGEETQYF. In DNA form, the CDR3 reads TGTGCCAGCAGGCCCCGGACGGGAGAAGAGACCCAGTACTTC.

The V gene is TRBV18, the J gene TRBJ1-6, with 9 bases that match TRBD1. The CDR3 has 14 residues. Germline V gene sequence: CDR1 KGHSH, CDR2 LQKENI. J gave up 8 bases and V 8 bases, and 7 bases lay outside the gene matches. For the CDR3, the DNA is TGTGCCAGCCGTTCAGGACAGGGGCATTCACCCCTCCACTTT. It is translated as CASRSGQGHSPLHF.

This clone was counted a few times. This rearrangement joins TRBV6-6 to TRBJ1-5; weak D call: TRBD1 (5 bases). The CDR3 is 15 residues long. Trimming cost V 5 bases and J 1 base, with 12 bases left between them. Germline CDR1 is MNHNY and CDR2 is SVGAGI (reference sequence). The CDR3 bases are TGTGCCAGCAGTCCCTCATCAGGGAGCAATCAGCCCCAGCATTTT. Translation gives CASSPSSGSNQPQHF.

The sample holds a few counts of this clone. The chain couples TRBV6-1 to TRBJ1-4, with D hard to call. Germline loops: CDR1 MNHNS, CDR2 SASEGT. V was cut by 0 bases and J by 15 bases, with 14 bases left in between. The CDR3 contains 13 residues. The CDR3 sequence: CASSEASGARLFF. For the CDR3, the DNA is TGTGCCAGCAGTGAAGCGTCAGGTGCCCGCTTGTTTTTT.

The chain is built from TRBV30 and TRBJ2-7, with TRBD2 matching 8 bases. CDR1 is GTSNPN and CDR2 is SVGIG in the germline V gene (reference sequence). CDR3 size: 15 residues. V lost 4 bases, J lost 3 bases, and 11 bases stayed unmatched. CDR3 nucleotides: TGTGCCTGGATCAAAGACAGGACTAGCAGCTACGAGCAGTACTTC. Translation gives CAWIKDRTSSYEQYF.

The J gene is TRBJ2-3, the V gene TRBV7-3; the D gene is possibly TRBD1 (6 bases). From germline, CDR1 is SGHTA and CDR2 FQGTGA. The CDR3 is 13 amino acids. Deletions cut 11 bases from V and 2 bases from J, with 14 bases between. The CDR3 DNA reads TGTGCCGCACAACAGGGATTCACAGATACGCAGTATTTT. Translating gives CAAQQGFTDTQYF.

This clone showed up just a few times. The V call is TRBV6-1, the J call TRBJ1-3; maybe TRBD1 (5 bases). This CDR3 region has 14 residues. Germline V gene data show CDR1 as MNHNS and CDR2 as SASEGT. V dropped 7 bases and J dropped 0 bases, with 10 bases sitting between them. CDR3 sequence (DNA): TGTGCCAGCATACAAGACAGCTCTGGAAACACCATATATTTT. It translates to CASIQDSSGNTIYF.

V is TRBV9 and J is TRBJ2-1, with a possible D match to TRBD1 (6 bases). Germline CDR1 SGDLS, CDR2 YYNGEE. V dropped 1 base and J dropped 0 bases, with 8 bases sitting between them. The CDR3 runs to 15 residues. The CDR3 DNA is TGTGCCAGCAGCGTAACAGGGAGCTCCTACAATGAGCAGTTCTTC. Translation gives CASSVTGSSYNEQFF.